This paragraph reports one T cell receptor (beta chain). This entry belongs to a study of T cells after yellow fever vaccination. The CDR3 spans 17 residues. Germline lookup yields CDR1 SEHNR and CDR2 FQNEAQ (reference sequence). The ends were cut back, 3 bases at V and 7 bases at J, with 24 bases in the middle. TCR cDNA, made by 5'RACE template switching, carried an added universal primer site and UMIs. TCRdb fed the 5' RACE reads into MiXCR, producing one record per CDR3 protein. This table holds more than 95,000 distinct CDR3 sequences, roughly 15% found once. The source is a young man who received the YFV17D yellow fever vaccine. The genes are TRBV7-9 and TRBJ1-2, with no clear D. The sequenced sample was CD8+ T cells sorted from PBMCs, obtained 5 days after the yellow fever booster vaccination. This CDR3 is CASSFPPQKPSEGGYTF. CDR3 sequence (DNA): TGTGCCAGCAGCTTCCCCCCCCAGAAACCCTCAGAGGGTGGCTACACCTTC.